A selection of T cell receptor beta chains follows, all from one sample in a study of T cells after yellow fever vaccination. From the 5' RACE reads, TCRdb called clonotypes with MiXCR, one entry per CDR3 protein. The sample includes 170,000 or so distinct CDR3 sequences, around 9.3% of them seen just once. The material sequenced was CD8+ T cells sorted from PBMCs, taken 45 days after the yellow fever booster vaccination. Every receptor here comes from a man younger than 30 who received the YFV17D yellow fever vaccine. The CDR3 runs from the conserved cysteine through the conserved F or W. A D gene is named only where the DNA matches it firmly. Clone size, where shown, is once, few, many, or a class for clones that have expanded.

V gene,D gene,J gene,clone size,CDR3 protein,CDR3 DNA
TRBV7-8,TRBD1,TRBJ1-5,NA,CASSPEGASNQPQHF,TGTGCCAGCAGCCCGGAGGGGGCGAGCAATCAGCCCCAGCATTTT
TRBV20-1,NA,TRBJ1-6,few,CSASDSILLNSPLHF,TGCAGTGCGTCCGACAGTATCCTCCTAAATTCACCCCTCCACTTT
TRBV6-2/TRBV6-3,NA,TRBJ1-2,few,CASTAAGDLYGYTF,TGTGCCAGCACCGCCGCCGGGGATCTCTATGGCTACACCTTC
TRBV7-2,NA,TRBJ2-2,many,CASSFLFPGSAGELFF,TGTGCCAGCAGCTTTTTGTTCCCAGGTTCGGCCGGGGAGCTGTTTTTT
TRBV7-2,NA,TRBJ2-1,many,CASSDLPGGTGEQFF,TGTGCCAGCAGCGACCTCCCGGGTGGGACGGGTGAGCAGTTCTTC
TRBV11-2,NA,TRBJ1-5,few,CASSLGQLGINQPQHF,TGTGCCAGCAGCTTAGGGCAGCTCGGTATTAATCAGCCCCAGCATTTT
TRBV9,NA,TRBJ2-7,NA,CASSGRDPEQYF,TGTGCCAGCAGCGGACGGGACCCCGAGCAGTACTTC
TRBV7-9,TRBD2,TRBJ2-3,many,CASSLALAGAFSDTQYF,TGTGCCAGCAGCTTGGCCCTAGCGGGGGCCTTCTCAGATACGCAGTATTTT
TRBV29-1,TRBD1,TRBJ1-4,many,CSVGQGGEKLFF,TGCAGCGTTGGACAGGGGGGAGAAAAACTGTTTTTT
TRBV19,NA,TRBJ2-5,NA,CASSIGGGALETQYF,TGTGCCAGTAGTATAGGTGGGGGGGCCTTGGAGACCCAGTACTTC
TRBV20-1,NA,TRBJ1-2,NA,CSAIQAEGYGYTF,TGCAGTGCTATTCAGGCTGAGGGCTATGGCTACACCTTC
TRBV7-8,NA,TRBJ1-5,few,CASSLFAGNSNQPQHF,TGTGCCAGCAGCTTATTCGCGGGAAATAGCAATCAGCCCCAGCATTTT
TRBV6-2/TRBV6-3,NA,TRBJ2-5,many,CASSWEQETQYF,TGTGCCAGCAGTTGGGAACAAGAGACCCAGTACTTC
TRBV29-1,NA,TRBJ2-7,many,CSVDQGSYEQYF,TGCAGCGTTGATCAGGGTTCCTACGAGCAGTACTTC
TRBV12-3/TRBV12-4,NA,TRBJ1-2,few,CASSPRGGAPINYGYTF,TGTGCCAGCAGCCCAAGAGGGGGGGCGCCCATTAACTATGGCTACACCTTC
TRBV7-8,NA,TRBJ1-1,NA,CASSLSWASNTEAFF,TGTGCCAGCAGCTTATCCTGGGCCTCGAACACTGAAGCTTTCTTT
TRBV3-1,TRBD2,TRBJ2-1,few,CASSARTSNYNEQFF,TGTGCCAGCAGCGCGCGGACTAGTAACTACAATGAGCAGTTCTTC
TRBV6-5,TRBD2,TRBJ2-3,few,CASTLAGGGDTQYF,TGTGCCAGCACTTTGGCGGGGGGCGGAGATACGCAGTATTTT
TRBV4-3,NA,TRBJ2-7,many,CASSQVRARTYEQYF,TGCGCCAGCAGCCAAGTAAGAGCCAGGACCTACGAGCAGTACTTC
TRBV19,NA,TRBJ2-5,many,CASSIGQETQYF,TGTGCCAGTAGTATAGGTCAAGAGACCCAGTACTTC
TRBV20-1,NA,TRBJ1-3,NA,CSANHGQHGNTIYF,TGCAGTGCTAACCACGGGCAGCATGGAAACACCATATATTTT
TRBV7-2,NA,TRBJ2-7,few,CASSLVSATYEQYF,TGTGCCAGCAGCTTAGTGAGCGCTACCTACGAGCAGTACTTC
TRBV4-1,TRBD1,TRBJ2-5,many,CASSQDPGQARTQYF,TGCGCCAGCAGCCAAGATCCCGGACAGGCCCGGACCCAGTACTTC
TRBV20-1,TRBD2,TRBJ2-1,few,CSARDLRLAGGPAYNEQFF,TGCAGTGCTAGAGATTTGCGGCTAGCGGGGGGGCCTGCCTACAATGAGCAGTTCTTC
TRBV29-1,NA,TRBJ2-5,NA,CSVVTEGVEETQYF,TGCAGCGTTGTAACCGAGGGGGTGGAAGAGACCCAGTACTTC